This TCR beta chain was identified during a study of shared clonotypes between healthy human individuals. Assay used: immunoSEQ multiplex PCR; TCRdb lists only in-frame clones, some missing. Of 750,000 to 1,000,000 clones detected, 80% to 95% appear once; the ten largest clones hold less than 25%. Overall study findings and caveats: Larger estimated richness was generally seen in naive subsets than in memory subsets.

V shed 3 bases, J shed 3 bases, and the junction held 5 bases outside the gene matches. This CDR3 has 16 amino acids. Germline CDR1 MDHEN, CDR2 SYDVKM. Points on this clone: Its antigen is not known.

CD45RO-negative CD8 cells positively selected for CCR7 made up the naive population, which excluded terminally differentiated effector memory CD45RA+ cells. The rearrangement uses TRBV28 and TRBJ1-5; 10 bases align to TRBD1. The sequenced sample was naive CD8+ T cells sorted from blood. The source of this sequence is a man in his thirties or forties in good health. The CDR3 DNA follows: TGTGCCAGCAGTTTCTCCGGGACAGGGGACAATCAGCCCCAGCATTTT. Protein sequence: CASSFSGTGDNQPQHF.